This T cell receptor (beta chain) emerged from a study of OX40 agonist ivuxolimab in advanced cancers. Study summary: Intravenous ivuxolimab at 0.01 to 10 mg/kg was given to patients every 2 weeks. Findings and limits, study-wide: Partly responding patients at 0.1-3.0 mg/kg showed some of the smallest clonal expansion. Clonal expansion by week 6 occurred in CD4+ and CD8+ blood T cells (at 0.1 to 3.0 mg/kg).

Cycle 7 day 1, cycle 4 day 1, and baseline were the timepoints at which blood was sampled. The method was immunoSEQ multiplex PCR; TCRdb's version includes in-frame clones alone and lacks a portion of them. The sample includes about 60,000 clones, about 89% of them seen just once. V gave up 0 bases and J gave up 1 base, with 11 bases separating them. Germline lookup yields CDR1 SGHKS and CDR2 YYEKEE (reference sequence). CDR3 length: 15 residues. Worth noting for this clone: Its antigen remains unidentified.

The sequencing here drew on CD4+ or CD8+ T cells sorted from blood, taken in a trial of the OX40 agonist ivuxolimab. The gene calls are TRBV5-5 and TRBJ2-7, with D tentatively TRBD1 (5 bases). This TCR was recovered from an adult with an advanced solid tumor such as melanoma, head and neck, liver or kidney cancer. The CDR3 protein is CASSLALGDSYEQYF. CDR3 DNA: TGTGCCAGCAGCTTGGCCTTAGGGGATTCCTACGAGCAGTACTTC.